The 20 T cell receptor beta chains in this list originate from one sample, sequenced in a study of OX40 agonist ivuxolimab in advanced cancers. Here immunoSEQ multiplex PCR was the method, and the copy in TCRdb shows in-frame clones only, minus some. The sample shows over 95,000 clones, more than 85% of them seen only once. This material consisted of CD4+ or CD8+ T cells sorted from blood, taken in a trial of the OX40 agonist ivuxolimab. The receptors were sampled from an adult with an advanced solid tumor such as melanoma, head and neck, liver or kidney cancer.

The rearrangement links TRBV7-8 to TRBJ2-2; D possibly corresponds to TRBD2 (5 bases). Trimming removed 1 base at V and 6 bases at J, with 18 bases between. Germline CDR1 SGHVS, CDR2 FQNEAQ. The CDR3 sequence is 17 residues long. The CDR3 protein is CASSLVEGSPDPGELFF. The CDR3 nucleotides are TGTGCCAGCAGCTTAGTCGAGGGTAGTCCTGACCCCGGGGAGCTGTTTTTT.

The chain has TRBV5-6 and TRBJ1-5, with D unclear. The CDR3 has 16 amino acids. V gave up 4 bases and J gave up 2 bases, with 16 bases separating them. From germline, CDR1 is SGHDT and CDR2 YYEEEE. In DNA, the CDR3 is TGTGCCAGCAGCCGGGGTTTTGGTATGGGCAATCAGCCCCAGCATTTT. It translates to CASSRGFGMGNQPQHF.

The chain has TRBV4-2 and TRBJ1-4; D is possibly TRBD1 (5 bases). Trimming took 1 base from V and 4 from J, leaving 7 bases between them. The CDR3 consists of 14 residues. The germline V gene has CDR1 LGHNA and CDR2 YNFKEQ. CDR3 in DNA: TGTGCCAGCAGCCAAGTGACAGTTAATGAAAAACTGTTTTTT. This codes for CASSQVTVNEKLFF.

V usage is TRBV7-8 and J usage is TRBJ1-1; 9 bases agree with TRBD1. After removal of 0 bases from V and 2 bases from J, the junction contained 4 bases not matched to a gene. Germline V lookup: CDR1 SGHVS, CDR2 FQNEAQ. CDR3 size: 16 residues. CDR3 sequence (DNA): TGTGCCAGCAGCTTAGCTACAGGGGGCCATAACACTGAAGCTTTCTTT. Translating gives CASSLATGGHNTEAFF.

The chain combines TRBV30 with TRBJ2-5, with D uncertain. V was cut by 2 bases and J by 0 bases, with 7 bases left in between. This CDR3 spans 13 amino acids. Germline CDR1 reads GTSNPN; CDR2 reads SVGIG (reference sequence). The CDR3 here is CAWSRTDQETQYF. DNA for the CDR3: TGTGCCTGGAGTAGGACGGACCAAGAGACCCAGTACTTC.

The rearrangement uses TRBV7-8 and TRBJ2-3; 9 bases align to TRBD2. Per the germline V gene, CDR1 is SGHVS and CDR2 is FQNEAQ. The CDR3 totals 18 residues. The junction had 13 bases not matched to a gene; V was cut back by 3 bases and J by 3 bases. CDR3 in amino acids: CASSLGLAGVASTDTQYF. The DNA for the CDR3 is TGTGCCAGCAGCTTGGGTTTAGCGGGAGTAGCCTCGACAGATACGCAGTATTTT.

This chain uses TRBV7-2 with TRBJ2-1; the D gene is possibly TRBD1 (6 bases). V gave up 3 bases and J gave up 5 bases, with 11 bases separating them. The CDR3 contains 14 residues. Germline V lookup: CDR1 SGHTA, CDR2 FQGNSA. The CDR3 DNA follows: TGTGCCAGCAGCTTTTCCAGGGGCCACAATGAGCAGTTCTTC. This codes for CASSFSRGHNEQFF. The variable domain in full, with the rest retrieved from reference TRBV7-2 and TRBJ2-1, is GAGVSQSPSNKVTEKGKDVELRCDPISGHTALYWYRQSLGQGLEFLIYFQGNSAPDKSGLPSDRFSAERTGGSVSTLTIQRTQQEDSAVYLCASSFSRGHNEQFFGPGTRLTVL.

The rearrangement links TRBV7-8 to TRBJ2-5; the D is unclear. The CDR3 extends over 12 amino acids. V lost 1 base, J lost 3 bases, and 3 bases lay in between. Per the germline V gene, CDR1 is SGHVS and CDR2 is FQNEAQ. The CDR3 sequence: CASSLVEETQYF. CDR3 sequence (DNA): TGTGCCAGCAGCTTAGTGGAAGAGACCCAGTACTTC.

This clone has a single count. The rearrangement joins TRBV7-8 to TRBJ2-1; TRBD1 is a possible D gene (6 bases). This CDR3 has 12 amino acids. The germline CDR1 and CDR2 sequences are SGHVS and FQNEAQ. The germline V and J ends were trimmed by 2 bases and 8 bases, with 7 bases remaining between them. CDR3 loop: CASSLPGDEQFF. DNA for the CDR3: TGTGCCAGCAGCTTACCAGGGGATGAGCAGTTCTTC.

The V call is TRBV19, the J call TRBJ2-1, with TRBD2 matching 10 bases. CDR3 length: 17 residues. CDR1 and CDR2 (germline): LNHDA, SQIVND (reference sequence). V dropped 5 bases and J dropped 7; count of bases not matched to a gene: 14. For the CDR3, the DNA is TGTGCCAGTAGTCCCCTCGGGGCTAGCGGGAGAAGGAATGAGCAGTTCTTC. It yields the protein CASSPLGASGRRNEQFF.

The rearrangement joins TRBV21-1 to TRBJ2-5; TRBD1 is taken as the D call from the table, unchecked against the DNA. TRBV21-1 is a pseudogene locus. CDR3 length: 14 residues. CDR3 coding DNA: TGTGCCAGCAGCTTCCGGACACACAAAGAGACCCAGTACTTC. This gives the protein CASSFRTHKETQYF.

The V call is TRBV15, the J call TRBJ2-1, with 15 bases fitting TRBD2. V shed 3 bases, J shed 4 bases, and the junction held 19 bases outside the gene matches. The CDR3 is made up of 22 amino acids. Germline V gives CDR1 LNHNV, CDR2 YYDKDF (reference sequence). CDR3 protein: CATSRGTGNSGLAGGMYNEQFF. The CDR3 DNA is TGTGCCACCAGCAGGGGGACAGGGAACAGCGGACTAGCGGGAGGGATGTACAATGAGCAGTTCTTC.

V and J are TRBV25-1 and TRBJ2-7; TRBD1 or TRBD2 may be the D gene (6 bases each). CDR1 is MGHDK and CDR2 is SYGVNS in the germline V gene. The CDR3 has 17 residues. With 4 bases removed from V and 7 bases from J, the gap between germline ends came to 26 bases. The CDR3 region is CASSGRAPGRGLREQYF. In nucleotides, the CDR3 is TGTGCCAGCAGTGGCAGGGCTCCCGGACGGGGGCTGAGAGAGCAGTACTTC.

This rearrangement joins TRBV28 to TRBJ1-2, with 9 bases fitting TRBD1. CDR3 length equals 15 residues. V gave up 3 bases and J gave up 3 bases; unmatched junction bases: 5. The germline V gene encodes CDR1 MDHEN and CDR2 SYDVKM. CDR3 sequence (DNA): TGTGCCAGCAGTTTTCGCGGACAGGGGCACTATGGCTACACCTTC. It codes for CASSFRGQGHYGYTF.

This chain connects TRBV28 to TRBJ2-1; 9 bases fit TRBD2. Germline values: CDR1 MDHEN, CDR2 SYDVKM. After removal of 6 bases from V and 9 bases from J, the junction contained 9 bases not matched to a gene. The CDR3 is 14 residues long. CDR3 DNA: TGTGCCAGCAGGCCAGCGGGAGGAGCCGCTGAGCAGTTCTTC. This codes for CASRPAGGAAEQFF.

This chain's CDR3 is CASSRSDGNTGELFF. The DNA for the CDR3 is TGTGCCAGTAGTAGGTCAGACGGGAACACCGGGGAGCTGTTTTTT. The chain couples TRBV19 to TRBJ2-2; D is unclear. This CDR3 comprises 15 residues. V was trimmed by 4 bases and J by 1 base, leaving 10 bases between them. Germline V lookup: CDR1 LNHDA, CDR2 SQIVND (reference sequence).

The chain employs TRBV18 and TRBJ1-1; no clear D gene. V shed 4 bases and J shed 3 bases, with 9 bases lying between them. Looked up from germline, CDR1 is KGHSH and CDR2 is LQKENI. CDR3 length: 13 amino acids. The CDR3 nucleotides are TGTGCCAGCTCACGTGACGGATACACTGAAGCTTTCTTT. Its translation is CASSRDGYTEAFF.

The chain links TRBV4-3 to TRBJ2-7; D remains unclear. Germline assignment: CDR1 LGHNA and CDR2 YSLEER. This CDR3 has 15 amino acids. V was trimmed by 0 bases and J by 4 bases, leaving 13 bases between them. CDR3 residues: CASSQDYGTLYEQYF. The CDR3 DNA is TGCGCCAGCAGCCAAGATTACGGAACCTTATACGAGCAGTACTTC.

The CDR3 reads CASSPGWEPGRNEQFF. In DNA, the CDR3 is TGTGCCAGCAGCCCAGGGTGGGAGCCAGGACGCAATGAGCAGTTCTTC. The V gene is TRBV27, the J gene TRBJ2-1; D may correspond to TRBD1 or TRBD2 (5 bases each). V lost 6 bases to trimming and J lost 6 bases, with 21 bases between them. This CDR3 contains 16 residues. CDR1 is MNHEY, CDR2 SMNVEV, per germline (reference sequence).

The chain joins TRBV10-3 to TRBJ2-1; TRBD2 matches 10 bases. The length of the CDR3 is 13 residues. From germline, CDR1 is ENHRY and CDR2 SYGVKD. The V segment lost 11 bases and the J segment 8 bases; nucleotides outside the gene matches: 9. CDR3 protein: CASKREGRDEQFF. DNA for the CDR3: TGTGCCTCCAAGCGGGAGGGCCGCGATGAGCAGTTCTTC.